This T cell receptor (beta chain) emerged from a study of blood T cell repertoires in COVID-19. Study overall: There were acute and convalescent COVID-19 samples, and they came from the United States, Italy and Spain. Sources were T cells, B-cell-depleted T cells, or PBMCs; the material itself was cDNA or gDNA.

Profiling relied on immunoSEQ multiplex PCR, and the TCRdb table lists in-frame clones only, not all of them. The sample holds some 270,000 clones, about 82% seen once. While infection was still active, Seattle patients were enrolled and then followed longitudinally. Trimming removed 6 bases from V and 2 bases from J, with 13 bases in between. In germline, CDR1 is MNHEY, CDR2 SVGAGI. This CDR3 contains 14 residues. V and J are TRBV6-5 and TRBJ1-1, with D maybe TRBD1 (6 bases). Source material: peripheral blood. This sequence originates from a woman older than 75 with COVID-19, enrolled during active disease. The CDR3 nucleotides read TGTGCCAGCAGCTCCGACAGGACCAACACTGAAGCTTTCTTT. Amino acids: CASSSDRTNTEAFF.